This T cell receptor (beta chain) was captured by sequencing in a study of blood T cell repertoires in COVID-19. This CDR3 contains 16 residues. Original methodology: Nucleated cell number was recorded as an estimate derived from reference gene primer amplification. Profiling relied on immunoSEQ multiplex PCR, and the TCRdb table lists in-frame clones only, not all of them. The V and J calls and clone size are taken from that table; D and trimming were inferred from the DNA. The table records 350,000 to 450,000 clones, about 90% of them present only once. The source of this sequence is a woman aged 25 to 39 who had recovered from COVID-19. Sample: PBMCs or T cells enriched from blood (not recorded which). The rearrangement links TRBV12-2 to TRBJ2-3; the table's TRBD1 call for D was not verified on the DNA. TRBV12-2 is a documented pseudogene. The CDR3 bases are TGTGCAAGTCGCTCTCGGACAGCTCGAGGCACAGATACGCAGTATTTT. This encodes CASRSRTARGTDTQYF.